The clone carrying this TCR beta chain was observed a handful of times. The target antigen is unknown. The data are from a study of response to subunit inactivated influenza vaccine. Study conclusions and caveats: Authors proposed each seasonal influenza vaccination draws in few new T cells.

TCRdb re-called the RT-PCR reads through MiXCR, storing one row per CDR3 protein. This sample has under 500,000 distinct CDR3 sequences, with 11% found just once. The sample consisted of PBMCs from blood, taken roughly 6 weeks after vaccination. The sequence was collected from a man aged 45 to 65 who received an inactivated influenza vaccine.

CDR3: CATSDTPGTGVSQETQYF. The DNA of the CDR3 is TGTGCCACCAGTGACACTCCCGGGACAGGGGTCTCCCAAGAGACCCAGTACTTC. The chain links TRBV24-1 to TRBJ2-5; 10 bases match TRBD1. The ends lost 4 bases at V and 1 base at J; junction bases unmatched: 11. Germline CDR1 is KGHDR and CDR2 is SFDVKD. The CDR3 is 18 residues long.